The clone carrying this T cell receptor (beta chain) has a handful of counts. Its antigen is still unknown. It was with 60 Vbeta and 13 Jbeta primers that the PCR ran. The assay was immunoSEQ multiplex PCR, and TCRdb's table has in-frame clones only and misses some. Among some 85,000 clones listed, approximately 76% were seen once. The data originate from a study of cytomegalovirus exposure and HLA in healthy donors. Study-level results: Previously analyzed data showed that most TCR beta V segments were productive at a frequency of about 90% or about 30%. In a later analysis, several top co-occurrence clusters appeared linked to parvovirus B19, influenza, CMV and Epstein-Barr virus. Per a later analysis, 15,000 to 20,000 TCR beta sequences showed association with HLA alleles at 0.05 false discovery rate.

Samples came from healthy bone marrow donors. The sequence came from a male donor in good health and CMV-seronegative. The sample taken for sequencing was PBMCs.

The CDR3 nucleotides read TGTGCCAGCAGTTTATCCACTAACACTGAAGCTTTCTTT. This encodes CASSLSTNTEAFF. The chain combines TRBV28 with TRBJ1-1; no definite D call. Germline loops: CDR1 MDHEN, CDR2 SYDVKM. The V gene lost 1 base and the J gene lost 2 bases, with 5 bases spanning the gap. The CDR3 extends over 13 amino acids.